A single sample is the source of the 6 T cell receptor beta chains below, sequenced in a study of blood T cell repertoires in COVID-19. Sequencing was performed with immunoSEQ multiplex PCR; in TCRdb, only in-frame clones are kept and a portion is missing. The repertoire holds some 240,000 clones, with around 86% as singletons. Input material: peripheral blood. All receptors come from a woman between 70 and 85 years old with COVID-19, enrolled during active disease.

This clone has a handful of counts. This sequence joins TRBV30 and TRBJ2-2, with a weak D call TRBD2 (5 bases). Trimming pared 5 bases from V and 1 base from J, leaving 14 bases between. Germline V CDR1 and CDR2: GTSNPN, SVGIG (reference sequence). The CDR3 covers 15 residues. The CDR3 coding sequence is TGTGCCTGGTGTCCGGACTGGCAGAACACCGGGGAGCTGTTTTTT. It translates to CAWCPDWQNTGELFF.

The chain carries TRBV19 and TRBJ2-3, with 8 positions matching TRBD1. This CDR3 is built from 14 residues. V was pared by 6 bases and J by 2 bases, with 4 bases of the junction left unmatched. Germline values: CDR1 LNHDA, CDR2 SQIVND (reference sequence). Here the CDR3 DNA reads TGTGCCAGTAGCTCAGGGGGCCCCACAGATACGCAGTATTTT. As protein: CASSSGGPTDTQYF. The full variable domain, rest sourced from reference TRBV19 and TRBJ2-3, is DGGITQSPKYLFRKEGQNVTLSCEQNLNHDAMYWYRQDPGQGLRLIYYSQIVNDFQKGDIAEGYSVSREKKESFPLTVTSAQKNPTAFYLCASSSGGPTDTQYFGPGTRLTVL.

The V call is TRBV9, the J call TRBJ2-1; TRBD2 matches 15 bases. V lost 4 bases, J lost 0 bases, and 8 bases stayed unmatched. The CDR3 totals 19 residues. From germline, CDR1 is SGDLS and CDR2 YYNGEE. The CDR3: CASSPPGLAGGSSYNEQFF. CDR3 in DNA: TGTGCCAGCAGCCCGCCCGGACTAGCGGGGGGGAGCTCCTACAATGAGCAGTTCTTC.

This chain connects TRBV5-6 to TRBJ1-3; D remains unclear. Trimming stripped 4 bases from V and 0 bases from J, with 11 bases between. CDR1 and CDR2 (germline): SGHDT, YYEEEE. This CDR3 comprises 15 residues. CDR3 protein: CASSLNPNSGNTIYF. The CDR3 DNA reads TGTGCCAGCAGCCTGAATCCTAACTCTGGAAACACCATATATTTT.

This clone was detected only a few times. This rearrangement joins TRBV28 to TRBJ2-7, with 8 positions matching TRBD2. This CDR3 is 16 amino acids long. V lost 2 bases, J lost 0 bases, and 6 bases stayed unmatched. CDR1 MDHEN and CDR2 SYDVKM come from the germline V gene. Written as DNA, the CDR3 is TGTGCCAGCAGTTTAGAGCGGGGGACCCCCTCCTACGAGCAGTACTTC. This codes for CASSLERGTPSYEQYF.

A word on this clone: The sample contains more than one DNA sequence encoding this CDR3. This chain uses TRBV19 with TRBJ2-1; 11 bases map to TRBD2. Looked up from germline, CDR1 is LNHDA and CDR2 is SQIVND (reference sequence). The CDR3 sequence is 16 residues long. Trimming cost V 4 bases and J 4 bases; bases outside gene matches: 6. CDR3 residues: CASSSSGTSGYNEQFF. DNA for the CDR3: TGTGCCAGTAGTAGCTCCGGGACTAGCGGTTACAATGAGCAGTTCTTC.